The sequence of this T cell receptor (beta chain) was determined in a study of Graves' ophthalmopathy and Graves' hyperthyroidism. RNA served as the template for amplifying TCR beta CDR3 regions. HTBI primers were used in a first-round RT-PCR, which preceded a second-round multiplex PCR. MiXCR was run by TCRdb on the multiplex PCR reads, yielding one entry per CDR3 protein. This table holds almost 750,000 distinct CDR3 sequences, 40% found once. This clonotype was counted ten times or more. The CDR3 spans 15 residues. Germline V CDR1 and CDR2: SGHRS, YFSETQ. The V and J ends lost 4 bases and 5 bases respectively, with 18 bases between them.

The receptor was isolated from an adult man with Graves' ophthalmopathy. Input material: peripheral blood. This rearrangement joins TRBV5-1 to TRBJ2-5; TRBD1 or TRBD2 may be the D gene (6 bases each). CDR3 loop: CASSMAGQRGETQYF. The CDR3 DNA reads as TGCGCCAGCAGCATGGCGGGACAAAGGGGGGAGACCCAGTACTTC.